The 20 T cell receptor beta chains presented below share a single source sample, sequenced in a study of T cell repertoires in urothelial bladder cancer. Some clones are missing from TCRdb's copy, which holds only in-frame ones; the method was immunoSEQ multiplex PCR. This sample has fewer than 15,000 clones, with around 64% found just once. The specimen was tumor-infiltrating cells from bladder cancer. These receptors came from a human donor with urothelial carcinoma.

This clone has only a few counts. The chain has TRBV7-2 and TRBJ2-5, with 7 bases lining up with TRBD2. Germline assignment: CDR1 SGHTA and CDR2 FQGNSA. CDR3 length: 15 amino acids. Germline trimming cut 6 bases from V and 5 bases from J; bases unmatched to any gene: 12. CDR3 in DNA: TGTGCCAGCAGTGCTGGCGGGGGTGGGCGGGAGACCCAGTACTTC. It yields the protein CASSAGGGGRETQYF.

This clone was recorded a few times. The chain employs TRBV6-5 and TRBJ1-2; possible D gene TRBD1, 6 bases. The CDR3 is 15 amino acids. The germline V gene has CDR1 MNHEY and CDR2 SVGAGI. V was trimmed by 2 bases and J by 6 bases, leaving 16 bases between them. Here the CDR3 reads CASSYGTNRGDGYTF. CDR3 DNA sequence: TGTGCCAGCAGTTACGGGACAAATAGAGGGGATGGCTACACCTTC.

In its sample, this clone was seen a few times. The rearrangement uses TRBV19 and TRBJ1-2; 8 bases match TRBD1. Germline CDR1 LNHDA, CDR2 SQIVND (reference sequence). V lost 9 bases and J lost 3; bases outside the gene matches: 9. The CDR3 length is 14 residues. CDR3 region: CASSSAGGDYGYTF. CDR3 in DNA: TGTGCCAGCTCATCTGCAGGGGGCGACTATGGCTACACCTTC.

V usage is TRBV7-3 and J usage is TRBJ2-3; possibly TRBD2 for D (5 bases). In germline, CDR1 is SGHTA, CDR2 FQGTGA. Trimming took off 1 base at V and 0 bases at J, with 8 bases between the two ends. The CDR3 has 15 residues. The CDR3 coding sequence is TGTGCCAGCAGCTTAAAGCGGTCTAGCACAGATACGCAGTATTTT. Translated, it gives CASSLKRSSTDTQYF.

This clone was seen once. This chain links TRBV6-6 with TRBJ1-6; D call uncertain. The CDR3 extends over 14 amino acids. The germline gives CDR1 MNHNY, CDR2 SVGAGI (reference sequence). Trimming removed 4 bases at V and 6 bases at J, with 10 bases between. CDR3 loop: CASSSQVINSPLHF. Here the CDR3 DNA reads TGTGCCAGCAGTTCCCAGGTGATTAATTCACCCCTCCACTTT.

The chain employs TRBV4-3 and TRBJ2-1, with D unresolved. Germline V gene sequence: CDR1 LGHNA, CDR2 YSLEER. Trimming shortened V by 0 bases and J by 0 bases, and 9 bases separated the two germline ends. CDR3 length equals 16 residues. The CDR3 loop is CASSQEKPSSYNEQFF. The CDR3 nucleotides are TGCGCCAGCAGCCAAGAAAAACCTAGCTCCTACAATGAGCAGTTCTTC.

The chain uses TRBV19 and TRBJ1-6, with D maybe TRBD1 (5 bases). V was clipped by 2 bases and J by 9 bases, with 11 bases between them. The germline V gene encodes CDR1 LNHDA and CDR2 SQIVND (reference sequence). The CDR3 totals 14 residues. The CDR3 DNA reads TGTGCCAGTAGTATATCAAGGCAGGGTTCACCCCTCCACTTT. Encoded protein: CASSISRQGSPLHF. Using reference TRBV19 and TRBJ1-6 for the parts outside the CDR3, the full variable domain is DGGITQSPKYLFRKEGQNVTLSCEQNLNHDAMYWYRQDPGQGLRLIYYSQIVNDFQKGDIAEGYSVSREKKESFPLTVTSAQKNPTAFYLCASSISRQGSPLHFGNGTRLTVT.

The rearrangement links TRBV7-2 to TRBJ2-6, with D unclear. V dropped 1 base and J dropped 4 bases, with 5 bases sitting between them. CDR1 and CDR2 from the germline V gene are SGHTA and FQGNSA. This CDR3 has 14 amino acids. CDR3 sequence reads: CASSLGTGANVLTF. DNA for the CDR3: TGTGCCAGCAGCTTAGGTACAGGGGCCAACGTCCTGACTTTC. Variable domain in full (rest from reference TRBV7-2 and TRBJ2-6): GAGVSQSPSNKVTEKGKDVELRCDPISGHTALYWYRQSLGQGLEFLIYFQGNSAPDKSGLPSDRFSAERTGGSVSTLTIQRTQQEDSAVYLCASSLGTGANVLTFGAGSRLTVL.

The chain couples TRBV23-1 to TRBJ1-4; tentative D call: TRBD1 (5 bases). TRBV23-1 is reported as an ORF; its role is uncertain. V lost 8 bases to trimming and J lost 7 bases, with 23 bases between them. The CDR3 runs 16 residues. The CDR3 loop reads CASLSRGGTGGEKLFF. CDR3 sequence (DNA): TGCGCCAGCCTAAGCCGGGGGGGGACCGGTGGTGAAAAACTGTTTTTT.

The V call is TRBV7-9, the J call TRBJ1-2; no definite D call. The germline V gene has CDR1 SEHNR and CDR2 FQNEAQ (reference sequence). CDR3 size: 11 residues. Trimming shortened V by 5 bases and J by 5 bases, and 6 bases separated the two germline ends. This CDR3 is CASSLIYGYTF. The CDR3 DNA is TGTGCCAGCAGCCTCATATATGGCTACACCTTC.

The CDR3 nucleotides read TGTGCCAGCTCACCGGTTTCAGGCATGAACACTGAAGCTTTCTTT. This translates into CASSPVSGMNTEAFF. The J gene is TRBJ1-1, the V gene TRBV18; no reliable D call. The CDR3 covers 15 residues. Between the trimmed V and J ends, which lost 3 bases and 0 bases, there was a span of 11 bases. The V gene's germline CDR1 is KGHSH and CDR2 LQKENI.

This clone came up a few times. The chain recombines TRBV28 with TRBJ1-3; D is possibly TRBD1 (5 bases). Germline-derived CDR1 and CDR2 are MDHEN and SYDVKM. The CDR3 runs to 14 residues. Trimming pared 6 bases from V and 3 bases from J, leaving 12 bases between. The CDR3 here is CASSTLGDGNTIYF. DNA for the CDR3: TGTGCCAGCAGCACCCTGGGGGATGGAAACACCATATATTTT. The full variable domain, its missing parts supplied by reference TRBV28 and TRBJ1-3, is DVKVTQSSRYLVKRTGEKVFLECVQDMDHENMFWYRQDPGLGLRLIYFSYDVKMKEKGDIPEGYSVSREKKERFSLILESASTNQTSMYLCASSTLGDGNTIYFGEGSWLTVV.

This clone is medium-sized (0.01 to 0.1%). A junction end diverges from the germline sequence, so it may reflect a read error. This rearrangement joins TRBV7-7 to TRBJ1-1; D ambiguous. This CDR3 is built from 13 residues. Germline V CDR1 and CDR2: SSHAT, FNYEAQ (reference sequence). The CDR3 spells CASSLVQNTEAFF. CDR3 sequence (DNA): TGTGCTAGCAGCTTAGTACAGAACACTGAAGCTTTCTTT.

The chain employs TRBV13 and TRBJ2-1, with TRBD1 matching over 7 bases. J lost 8 bases, V lost 5 bases, and 9 bases had no gene match. CDR1 PRHDT and CDR2 FYEKMQ come from the germline V gene (reference sequence). The CDR3 has 14 residues. CDR3 bases: TGTGCCAGCAGCCACTCGACAGGGTTCGATGAGCAGTTCTTC. Translating it yields CASSHSTGFDEQFF.

The chain employs TRBV9 and TRBJ1-5, with D unresolved. V dropped 7 bases and J dropped 5 bases, with 10 bases sitting between them. The CDR3 is made up of 12 amino acids. Germline V gene data show CDR1 as SGDLS and CDR2 as YYNGEE. The CDR3 loop reads CASEEIHQPQHF. DNA for the CDR3: TGTGCCAGCGAGGAGATTCATCAGCCCCAGCATTTT.

The rearrangement links TRBV7-9 to TRBJ1-6; a possible D gene is TRBD1 (5 bases). V was shortened by 4 bases and J by 7 bases, with 14 bases between the two germline ends. Germline V lookup: CDR1 SEHNR, CDR2 FQNEAQ (reference sequence). This CDR3 comprises 15 residues. The CDR3 DNA reads TGTGCCAGCAGCTGGGGGGATCACCGCAATTCACCCCTCCACTTT. Translating gives CASSWGDHRNSPLHF.

This clone was detected only a few times. The chain carries TRBV30 and TRBJ2-3; weak D call: TRBD2 (7 bases). The CDR3 spans 18 residues. The V and J ends lost 3 bases and 6 bases respectively, with 28 bases between them. CDR1 is GTSNPN and CDR2 is SVGIG in the germline V gene (reference sequence). The CDR3 DNA sequence: TGTGCCTGGAGCGAGGGGCTTCTACCGGGGGGCCGGGGGGATACGCAGTATTTT. Protein: CAWSEGLLPGGRGDTQYF.

The rearrangement joins TRBV7-9 to TRBJ2-5; possibly TRBD2 for D (6 bases). The CDR3 contains 15 residues. CDR1 and CDR2 (germline): SEHNR, FQNEAQ (reference sequence). Trimming removed 6 bases from V and 7 bases from J, with 21 bases in between. This CDR3 reads CASRKQAGNTGTQYF. The CDR3, as DNA: TGTGCCAGCAGAAAACAGGCGGGGAACACTGGGACCCAGTACTTC.

This clone was found a few times. The chain employs TRBV10-3 and TRBJ2-7; 12 nucleotides line up with TRBD2. J gave up 4 bases and V 7 bases, and 5 bases lay outside the gene matches. Per germline, CDR1 ENHRY and CDR2 SYGVKD. CDR3 length: 14 amino acids. The CDR3 loop is CAIKKLAGGYEQYF. In nucleotides, the CDR3 is TGTGCCATCAAGAAACTAGCGGGGGGTTACGAGCAGTACTTC.

This clone was seen once. The chain couples TRBV6-5 to TRBJ1-4, with 7 positions matching TRBD1. V shed 10 bases, J shed 5 bases, and the junction held 10 bases outside the gene matches. Looked up from germline, CDR1 is MNHEY and CDR2 is SVGAGI. This CDR3 contains 14 residues. CDR3 loop: CATRVQGPNEKLFF. CDR3 nucleotide sequence: TGTGCCACCAGGGTACAGGGGCCGAATGAAAAACTGTTTTTT.